Included here is one T cell receptor beta chain sequence, with context. This PCR relied on a set of 60 Vbeta primers and 13 Jbeta primers. The repertoire was sequenced with immunoSEQ multiplex PCR; TCRdb's copy has only in-frame clones and lacks some. The sample contains tens of thousands of clones, 75% of which appear only once. The sample is drawn from a study of cytomegalovirus exposure and HLA in healthy donors. Per germline, CDR1 WSHSY and CDR2 SAAADI. This CDR3 has 14 residues. The germline V and J ends were trimmed by 3 bases and 1 base, with 7 bases remaining between them. The genes are TRBV10-2 and TRBJ1-3, with no clear D. This clonotype originated in a woman aged 40 to 49 in good health and CMV-seronegative. Sequenced input: PBMCs. CDR3 DNA sequence: TGCGCCAGCAGTGAACAGAGTTCTGGAAACACCATATATTTT. It is translated as CASSEQSSGNTIYF.